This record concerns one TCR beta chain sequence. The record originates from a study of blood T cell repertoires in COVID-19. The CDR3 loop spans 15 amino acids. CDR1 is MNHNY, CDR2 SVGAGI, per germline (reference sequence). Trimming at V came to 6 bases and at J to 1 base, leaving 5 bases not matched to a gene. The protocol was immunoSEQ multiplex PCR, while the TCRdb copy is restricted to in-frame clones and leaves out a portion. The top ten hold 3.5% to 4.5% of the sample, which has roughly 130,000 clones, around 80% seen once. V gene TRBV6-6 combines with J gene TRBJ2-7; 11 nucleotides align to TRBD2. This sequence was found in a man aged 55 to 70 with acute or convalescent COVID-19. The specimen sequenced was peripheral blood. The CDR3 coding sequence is TGTGCCAGCAGGGACCTAGCGGGAGGTTCCTACGAGCAGTACTTC. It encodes CASRDLAGGSYEQYF.